Given below is one TCR beta chain in context. The antigen is not known. The data stem from a study of T cells expressing NK-cell markers. Turning to the study itself: The TCR beta repertoires were obtained from sorted CD3+CD56+NKG2C+, CD3+CD56+NKG2C- and CD3+CD56-NKG2C+ T cells. Study-level points and caveats: Dominance of the CD3+CD56-NKG2C+ fraction by these clonotypes also held in several donors. Of CD8+ T cells, 1.0-7.0% belonged to dominant NKG2C+ clonotypes in five to seven donors.

As the method of synthesis, 5'RACE template switching with UMIs yielded TCR beta cDNA. TCRdb re-called the 5' RACE reads and shows each CDR3 protein once, DNA omitted. This sample's clone table lists 200,000 to 300,000 distinct CDR3 sequences. CDR3 length: 16 residues. The rearrangement links TRBV12-3 or TRBV12-4 to TRBJ2-2; no DNA is available, so the TRBD1 call from TCRdb remains unchecked. The source material was blood T cells: a sorted CD56 or NKG2C T cell subset, CD4+ or CD8+ T cells, or bulk PBMC T cells (not recorded which). The clonotype originates from a man aged 18 to 29 in good health. The CDR3 sequence is CASSDPGSSRTGELFF.